This passage covers 14 T cell receptor beta chains from one sample sequenced in a study of T cell repertoires in cytomegalovirus infection. TCRdb re-called the reads with MiXCR, one entry per CDR3 protein. There are 510,000 or so distinct CDR3 sequences in the sample; roughly 29% occur only once, and over 10% lies in the top ten. The sequenced sample was PBMCs. The receptors stem from a human donor in good health (CMV status not recorded). Some clones in this sample may be carry-over from other donors' samples.

V is TRBV7-9 and J is TRBJ1-3, with a tentative D call TRBD1 (6 bases). Germline V gene lookup returns CDR1 SEHNR and CDR2 FQNEAQ (reference sequence). The ends were cut back, 2 bases at V and 6 bases at J, with 11 bases in the middle. The CDR3 runs 14 residues. The CDR3 DNA is TGTGCCAGCAGCTTAAACAGGGCTGAAAACACCATATATTTT. Its protein is CASSLNRAENTIYF.

The chain has TRBV19 and TRBJ2-1, with 9 bases that match TRBD1. With 6 bases clipped from V and 5 bases from J, the junction kept 8 bases outside the gene matches. Germline V lookup: CDR1 LNHDA, CDR2 SQIVND (reference sequence). The CDR3 sequence is 15 residues long. This CDR3 reads CASRDRGTYNNEQFF. In nucleotides, the CDR3 is TGTGCCAGTAGAGACAGGGGGACCTATAACAATGAGCAGTTCTTC.

CDR3 nucleotides: TGCGCCAGCAGCGCCGCGACTAGCGGTTACAATGAGCAGTTCTTC. The encoded protein is CASSAATSGYNEQFF. The J gene is TRBJ2-1, the V gene TRBV4-3, with 9 bases matching TRBD2. The V segment lost 5 bases and the J segment 4 bases; nucleotides outside the gene matches: 6. The germline V gene has CDR1 LGHNA and CDR2 YSLEER. This CDR3 is built from 15 residues.

This clonotype has a handful of counts. This chain links TRBV6-5 with TRBJ1-2; weak D call: TRBD1 (6 bases). Trimming stripped 5 bases from V and 8 bases from J, with 15 bases between. The length of the CDR3 is 13 residues. Germline loops: CDR1 MNHEY, CDR2 SVGAGI. CDR3 protein: CASSPGGGSGYTF. As DNA, the CDR3 is TGTGCCAGCAGTCCGGGGGGCGGAAGCGGCTACACCTTC.

A few counts support this clonotype. J is TRBJ1-2 and V is TRBV7-9; TRBD1 matches 9 bases. CDR1 and CDR2 (germline): SEHNR, FQNEAQ (reference sequence). The V and J ends lost 5 bases and 8 bases, in that order; junction bases with no gene match: 9. CDR3 size: 14 residues. The CDR3 DNA sequence: TGTGCCAGCAGCCTCCGTACAGGGGGCGAGGGCTACACCTTC. Its translation: CASSLRTGGEGYTF.

This clonotype was seen a handful of times. The rearrangement uses TRBV11-3 and TRBJ2-1; tentatively, D is TRBD2 (5 bases). The CDR3 length is 13 residues. With 1 base removed from V and 10 bases from J, the gap between germline ends came to 11 bases. Looked up from germline, CDR1 is SGHNT and CDR2 is YENEEA. The CDR3 region is CASSLGASNEQFF. The CDR3 DNA reads TGTGCCAGCAGCTTAGGGGCTAGCAACGAGCAGTTCTTC. The entire variable domain, with the rest obtained from reference TRBV11-3 and TRBJ2-1, is as follows: EAGVVQSPRYKIIEKKQPVAFWCNPISGHNTLYWYLQNLGQGPELLIRYENEEAVDDSQLPKDRFSAERLKGVDSTLKIQPAELGDSAVYLCASSLGASNEQFFGPGTRLTVL.

There are many counts of this clonotype. The gene calls are TRBV7-2 and TRBJ1-2; unclear D gene. Germline V gives CDR1 SGHTA, CDR2 FQGNSA. This CDR3 has 14 amino acids. V lost 5 bases and J lost 4, with 14 bases in between. CDR3 coding DNA: TGTGCCAGCAGCCCGCCGGGAAAACTCTATGGCTACACCTTC. This codes for CASSPPGKLYGYTF.

The rearrangement uses TRBV5-1 and TRBJ1-1; weak D call: TRBD1 (6 bases). Germline V CDR1 and CDR2: SGHRS, YFSETQ. This CDR3 region has 17 residues. V gave up 2 bases and J gave up 0 bases, with 17 bases separating them. CDR3 nucleotides: TGCGCCAGCAGCTTTAAGGGGGTGGGGGGAATGAACACTGAAGCTTTCTTT. Protein sequence: CASSFKGVGGMNTEAFF.

This clonotype was recorded a few times. CDR3 in amino acids: CATSRDPGGGLADEQFF. The CDR3 bases are TGTGCCACCAGCAGAGATCCTGGGGGGGGACTAGCCGATGAGCAGTTCTTC. The chain couples TRBV15 to TRBJ2-1; 9 bases align to TRBD2. In germline, CDR1 is LNHNV, CDR2 YYDKDF (reference sequence). The trim removed 0 bases at V and 8 bases at J, leaving 11 bases unmatched. This CDR3 contains 17 residues.

There are many counts of this clonotype. The chain has TRBV7-2 and TRBJ2-2; 10 nucleotides agree with TRBD2. The CDR3 spans 14 residues. J lost 9 bases, V lost 4 bases, and 5 bases had no gene match. The germline V gene has CDR1 SGHTA and CDR2 FQGNSA. The CDR3, as DNA: TGTGCCAGCAGCTGGGGACTAGCGCTGAGGGAGCTGTTTTTT. This sequence encodes CASSWGLALRELFF.

This clonotype was counted many times. The CDR3 protein is CASSIRPRGTGELFF. In DNA form, the CDR3 reads TGTGCCAGCAGCATTAGACCACGAGGGACCGGGGAGCTGTTTTTT. The chain joins TRBV7-8 to TRBJ2-2, with D perhaps matching TRBD2 (5 bases). The CDR3 has 15 residues. V lost 5 bases, J lost 5 bases, and 15 bases lay in between. Germline lookup yields CDR1 SGHVS and CDR2 FQNEAQ. The full variable domain, completed using reference TRBV7-8 and TRBJ2-2, is GAGVSQSPRYKVAKRGQDVALRCDPISGHVSLFWYQQALGQGPEFLTYFQNEAQLDKSGLPSDRFFAERPEGSVSTLKIQRTQQEDSAVYLCASSIRPRGTGELFFGEGSRLTVL.

The chain links TRBV20-1 to TRBJ2-5, with 7 bases fitting TRBD1. Germline V lookup: CDR1 DFQATT, CDR2 SNEGSKA (reference sequence). This CDR3 contains 15 residues. J was trimmed by 5 bases and V by 3 bases; bases with no gene match: 12. CDR3 sequence: CSASPGTAPQETQYF. The CDR3 DNA reads as TGCAGTGCTAGCCCCGGGACAGCCCCTCAGGAGACCCAGTACTTC.

The table lists this clonotype with many counts. V gene TRBV7-2 combines with J gene TRBJ2-5, with a possible D match to TRBD2 (5 bases). The V and J ends lost 0 bases and 5 bases respectively, with 16 bases between them. Per germline, CDR1 SGHTA and CDR2 FQGNSA. The CDR3 loop spans 16 amino acids. CDR3 DNA sequence: TGTGCCAGCAGCTTAGCGTTAGTTACCGGGATGGAGACCCAGTACTTC. It specifies CASSLALVTGMETQYF.

The chain combines TRBV20-1 with TRBJ1-1; the match to TRBD1 covers 7 bases. The V segment lost 6 bases and the J segment 3 bases; nucleotides outside the gene matches: 7. Germline loops: CDR1 DFQATT, CDR2 SNEGSKA (reference sequence). This CDR3 spans 13 amino acids. In DNA form, the CDR3 reads TGCAGTGCATTCCGGGACAGCCACACTGAAGCTTTCTTT. This encodes CSAFRDSHTEAFF.